What follows are 10 T cell receptor beta chains derived from one specimen sequenced in a study of blood T cell repertoires in COVID-19 (dated by TCRdb to the early 2020s). The receptor library was made with the immunoSEQ multiplex PCR assay. TCRdb re-hosts the immuneACCESS table, in-frame sequences only. Its copies lack some clones; in the studies checked, an unresolved V gene accounts for under half of them, and the cause for the rest is not known. This sample has around 63,000 clones in its table, and less than 75% of those were observed once. The ten largest clones capture roughly a sixth of the sample. Material for sequencing was peripheral blood. All receptors come from a woman between 45 and 60 years old with active or convalescent COVID-19.

The CDR3 DNA is TGTGCCAGCTCACCGCTGGTCGAAGGGAGATACGGGAACACTGAAGCTTTCTTT. Protein: CASSPLVEGRYGNTEAFF. The rearrangement uses TRBV18 and TRBJ1-1, with no clear D. The CDR3 contains 18 residues. Germline lookup yields CDR1 KGHSH and CDR2 LQKENI. V lost 3 bases to trimming and J lost 1 base, with 21 bases between them.

This clone showed up just once. The V gene is TRBV5-1, the J gene TRBJ2-3, with D perhaps matching TRBD1 (6 bases). Deletions cut 3 bases from V and 0 bases from J, with 11 bases between. The CDR3 runs 15 residues. The germline V gene has CDR1 SGHRS and CDR2 YFSETQ. CDR3 nucleotide sequence: TGCGCCAGCAGCTCGGCGGACAGAAGCACAGATACGCAGTATTTT. Its translation is CASSSADRSTDTQYF. Together with reference TRBV5-1 and TRBJ2-3, the CDR3 gives the full variable domain: KAGVTQTPRYLIKTRGQQVTLSCSPISGHRSVSWYQQTPGQGLQFLFEYFSETQRNKGNFPGRFSGRQFSNSRSEMNVSTLELGDSALYLCASSSADRSTDTQYFGPGTRLTVL.

This clone showed up just a few times. This chain links TRBV5-6 with TRBJ1-4; 11 bases are shared with TRBD1. The CDR3 totals 17 residues. CDR1 SGHDT and CDR2 YYEEEE come from the germline V gene. The trim removed 0 bases at V and 7 bases at J, leaving 8 bases unmatched. The CDR3 DNA follows: TGTGCCAGCAGCTTGGGCCGCAGGACAGGGGGCGGTGAAAAACTGTTTTTT. Translation gives CASSLGRRTGGGEKLFF.

This clone showed up just once. This rearrangement joins TRBV28 to TRBJ1-5; TRBD1 agrees at 7 bases. This CDR3 has 15 amino acids. Germline CDR1 MDHEN, CDR2 SYDVKM. With V trimmed by 1 base and J by 5 bases, 5 bases remained unmatched. CDR3 in amino acids: CASSLLQGQYQPQHF. For the CDR3, the DNA is TGTGCCAGCAGTTTATTGCAGGGACAGTATCAGCCCCAGCATTTT.

V gene TRBV28 combines with J gene TRBJ1-5; 7 nucleotides agree with TRBD1. The CDR3 has 16 amino acids. CDR1 is MDHEN, CDR2 SYDVKM, per germline. V was clipped by 2 bases and J by 6 bases; unmatched bases: 10. The CDR3 nucleotides are TGTGCCAGCAGTTTACATAGGTCAGGGGGTACTCAGCCCCAGCATTTT. The encoded protein is CASSLHRSGGTQPQHF.

The J gene is TRBJ1-5, the V gene TRBV28, with a weak D call TRBD1 (6 bases). V dropped 9 bases and J dropped 5 bases, with 11 bases sitting between them. The CDR3 runs 12 residues. Germline loops: CDR1 MDHEN, CDR2 SYDVKM. The CDR3 loop is CASRGGYQPQHF. CDR3 in DNA: TGTGCCAGTAGGGGGGGGTATCAGCCCCAGCATTTT.

The table lists this clone with a few counts. V usage is TRBV7-8 and J usage is TRBJ2-5; the match to TRBD2 covers 14 bases. Trimming at V came to 5 bases and at J to 5 bases, leaving 7 bases not matched to a gene. Germline CDR1 and CDR2: SGHVS and FQNEAQ. CDR3 size: 16 residues. The CDR3 region has the DNA TGTGCCAGCAGCCCGACTAGCGGGAGGGCCGCGGAGACCCAGTACTTC. It translates to CASSPTSGRAAETQYF.

The J gene is TRBJ1-6, the V gene TRBV7-8; 9 bases align to TRBD1. The CDR3 is made up of 17 amino acids. Germline-derived CDR1 and CDR2 are SGHVS and FQNEAQ. J gave up 3 bases and V 2 bases, and 5 bases lay outside the gene matches. The CDR3 reads CASSLRTGAFYNSPLHF. In DNA form, the CDR3 reads TGTGCCAGCAGCTTACGGACAGGGGCCTTCTATAATTCACCCCTCCACTTT.

This chain connects TRBV21-1 to TRBJ1-5. TRBV21-1 has pseudogene status. The CDR3 consists of 16 residues. CDR3 region: CASSLRESHSNQPQHF. DNA for the CDR3: TGTGCCAGCAGCCTACGGGAGAGTCATAGCAATCAGCCCCAGCATTTT.

V and J are TRBV2 and TRBJ1-1; the D gene is possibly TRBD1 (5 bases). V was pared by 9 bases and J by 5 bases, with 13 bases between. Germline values: CDR1 SNHLY, CDR2 FYNNEI. The CDR3 sequence is 12 residues long. The CDR3 nucleotides read TGTGCCAGTAAATTCGGGGGAACTGAAGCTTTCTTT. Protein product: CASKFGGTEAFF.